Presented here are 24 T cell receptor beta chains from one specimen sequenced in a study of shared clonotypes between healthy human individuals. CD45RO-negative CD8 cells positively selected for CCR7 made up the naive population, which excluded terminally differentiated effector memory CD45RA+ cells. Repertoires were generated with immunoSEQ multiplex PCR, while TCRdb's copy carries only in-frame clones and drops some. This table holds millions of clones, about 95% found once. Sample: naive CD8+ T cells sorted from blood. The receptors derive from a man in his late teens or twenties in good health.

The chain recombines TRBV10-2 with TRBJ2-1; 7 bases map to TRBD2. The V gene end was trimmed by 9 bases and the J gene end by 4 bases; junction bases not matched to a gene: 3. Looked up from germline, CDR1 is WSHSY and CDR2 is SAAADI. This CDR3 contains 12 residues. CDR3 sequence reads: CASLAVYNEQFF. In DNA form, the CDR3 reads TGCGCCAGTCTAGCGGTATACAATGAGCAGTTCTTC.

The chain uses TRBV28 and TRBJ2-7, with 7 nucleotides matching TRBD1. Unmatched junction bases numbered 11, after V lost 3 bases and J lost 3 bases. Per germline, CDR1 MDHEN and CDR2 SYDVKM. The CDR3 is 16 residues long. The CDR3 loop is CASSFPTGVGSYEQYF. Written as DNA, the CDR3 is TGTGCCAGCAGTTTCCCCACAGGGGTGGGAAGCTACGAGCAGTACTTC.

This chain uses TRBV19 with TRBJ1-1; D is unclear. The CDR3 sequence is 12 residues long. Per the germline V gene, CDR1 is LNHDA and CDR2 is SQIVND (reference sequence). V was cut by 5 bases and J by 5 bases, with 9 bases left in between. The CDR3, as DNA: TGTGCCAGTAGTGAATCCCTTACTGAAGCTTTCTTT. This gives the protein CASSESLTEAFF.

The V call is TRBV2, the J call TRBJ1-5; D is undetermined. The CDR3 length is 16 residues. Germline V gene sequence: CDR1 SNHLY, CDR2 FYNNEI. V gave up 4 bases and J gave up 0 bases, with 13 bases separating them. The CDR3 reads CASSGVTVYSNQPQHF. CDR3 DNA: TGTGCCAGCAGTGGAGTAACAGTTTATAGCAATCAGCCCCAGCATTTT. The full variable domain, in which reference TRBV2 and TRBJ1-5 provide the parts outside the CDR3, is EPEVTQTPSHQVTQMGQEVILRCVPISNHLYFYWYRQILGQKVEFLVSFYNNEISEKSEIFDDQFSVERPDGSNFTLKIRSTKLEDSAMYFCASSGVTVYSNQPQHFGDGTRLSIL.

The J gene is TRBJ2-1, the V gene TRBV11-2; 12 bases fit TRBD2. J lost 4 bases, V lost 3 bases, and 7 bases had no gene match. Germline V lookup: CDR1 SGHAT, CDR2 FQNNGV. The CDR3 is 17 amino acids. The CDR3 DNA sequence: TGTGCCAGCAGCTTCTTCCCCGGGACTAGCGGGTACAATGAGCAGTTCTTC. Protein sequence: CASSFFPGTSGYNEQFF.

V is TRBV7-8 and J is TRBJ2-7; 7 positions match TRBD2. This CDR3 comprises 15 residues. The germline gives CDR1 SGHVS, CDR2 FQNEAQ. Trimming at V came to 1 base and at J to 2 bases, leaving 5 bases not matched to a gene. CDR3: CASSLVDAGAYEQYF. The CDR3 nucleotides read TGTGCCAGCAGCTTAGTTGACGCGGGAGCCTACGAGCAGTACTTC.

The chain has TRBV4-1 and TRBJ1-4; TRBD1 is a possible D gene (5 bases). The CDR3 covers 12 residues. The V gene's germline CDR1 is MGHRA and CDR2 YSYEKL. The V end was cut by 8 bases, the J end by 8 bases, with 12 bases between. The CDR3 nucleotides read TGCGCCAGCGGGGGGGGAGACGAAAAACTGTTTTTT. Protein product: CASGGGDEKLFF.

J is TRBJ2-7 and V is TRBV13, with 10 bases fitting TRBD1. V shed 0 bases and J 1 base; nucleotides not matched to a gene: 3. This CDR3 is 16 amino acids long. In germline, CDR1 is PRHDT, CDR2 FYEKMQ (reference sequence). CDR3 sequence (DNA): TGTGCCAGCAGCTTAGGGACAGGGGGCGAGTCCTACGAGCAGTACTTC. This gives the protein CASSLGTGGESYEQYF. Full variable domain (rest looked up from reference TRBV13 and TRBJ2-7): AAGVIQSPRHLIKEKRETATLKCYPIPRHDTVYWYQQGPGQDPQFLISFYEKMQSDKGSIPDRFSAQQFSDYHSELNMSSLELGDSALYFCASSLGTGGESYEQYFGPGTRLTVT.

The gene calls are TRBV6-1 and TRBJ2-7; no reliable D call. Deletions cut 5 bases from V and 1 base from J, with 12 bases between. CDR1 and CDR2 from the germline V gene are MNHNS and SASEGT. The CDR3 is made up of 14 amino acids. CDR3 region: CASSRIPDSYEQYF. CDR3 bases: TGTGCCAGCAGTCGGATCCCCGATTCCTACGAGCAGTACTTC.

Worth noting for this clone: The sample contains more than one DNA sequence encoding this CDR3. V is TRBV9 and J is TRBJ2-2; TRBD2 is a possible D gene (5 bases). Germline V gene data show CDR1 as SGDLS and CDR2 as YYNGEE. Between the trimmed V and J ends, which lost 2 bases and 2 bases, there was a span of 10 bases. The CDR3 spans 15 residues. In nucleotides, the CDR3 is TGTGCCAGCAGCGTCGGGGTTTTTAACACCGGGGAGCTGTTTTTT. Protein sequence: CASSVGVFNTGELFF.

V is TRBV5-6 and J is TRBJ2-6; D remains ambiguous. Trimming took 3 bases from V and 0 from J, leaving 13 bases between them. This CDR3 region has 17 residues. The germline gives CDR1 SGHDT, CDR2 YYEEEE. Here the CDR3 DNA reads TGTGCCAGCAGCTCCAACGACCTAAACTCTGGGGCCAACGTCCTGACTTTC. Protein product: CASSSNDLNSGANVLTF.

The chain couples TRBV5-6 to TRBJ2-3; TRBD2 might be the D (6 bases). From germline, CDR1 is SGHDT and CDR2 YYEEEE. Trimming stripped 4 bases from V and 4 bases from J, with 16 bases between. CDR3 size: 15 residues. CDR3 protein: CASSDGGRLADTQYF. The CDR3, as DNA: TGTGCCAGCAGCGACGGGGGTCGGCTCGCAGATACGCAGTATTTT.

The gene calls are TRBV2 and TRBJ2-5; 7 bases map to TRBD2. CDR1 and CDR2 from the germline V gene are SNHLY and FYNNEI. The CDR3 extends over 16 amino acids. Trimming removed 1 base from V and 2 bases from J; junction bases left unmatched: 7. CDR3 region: CASSEGGSGPQETQYF. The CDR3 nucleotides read TGTGCCAGCAGTGAAGGAGGTAGCGGGCCTCAAGAGACCCAGTACTTC.

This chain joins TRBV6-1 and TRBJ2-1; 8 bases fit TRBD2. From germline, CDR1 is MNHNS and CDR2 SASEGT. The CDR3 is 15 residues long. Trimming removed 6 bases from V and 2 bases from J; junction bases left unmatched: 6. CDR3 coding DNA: TGTGCCAGCAGCCCCTGGGGACTAGCCTACAATGAGCAGTTCTTC. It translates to CASSPWGLAYNEQFF.

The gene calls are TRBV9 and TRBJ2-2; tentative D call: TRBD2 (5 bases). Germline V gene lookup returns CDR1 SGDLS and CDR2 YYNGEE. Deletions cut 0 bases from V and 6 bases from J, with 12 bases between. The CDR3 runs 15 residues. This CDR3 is CASSVDISRAGELFF. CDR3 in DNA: TGTGCCAGCAGCGTAGATATTTCGCGGGCCGGGGAGCTGTTTTTT. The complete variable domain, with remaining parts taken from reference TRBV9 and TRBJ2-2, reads DSGVTQTPKHLITATGQRVTLRCSPRSGDLSVYWYQQSLDQGLQFLIQYYNGEERAKGNILERFSAQQFPDLHSELNLSSLELGDSALYFCASSVDISRAGELFFGEGSRLTVL.

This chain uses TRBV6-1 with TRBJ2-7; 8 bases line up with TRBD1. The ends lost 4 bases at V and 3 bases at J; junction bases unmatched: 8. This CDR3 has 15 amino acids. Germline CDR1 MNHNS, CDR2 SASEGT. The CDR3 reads CASSGVDRGGYEQYF. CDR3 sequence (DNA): TGTGCCAGCAGTGGGGTCGACAGGGGAGGCTACGAGCAGTACTTC.

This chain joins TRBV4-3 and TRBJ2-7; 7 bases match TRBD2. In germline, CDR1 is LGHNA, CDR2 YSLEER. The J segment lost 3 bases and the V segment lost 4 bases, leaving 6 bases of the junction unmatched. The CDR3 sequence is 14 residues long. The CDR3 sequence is CASSRTSARYEQYF. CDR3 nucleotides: TGCGCCAGCAGCCGAACTAGCGCCCGCTACGAGCAGTACTTC.

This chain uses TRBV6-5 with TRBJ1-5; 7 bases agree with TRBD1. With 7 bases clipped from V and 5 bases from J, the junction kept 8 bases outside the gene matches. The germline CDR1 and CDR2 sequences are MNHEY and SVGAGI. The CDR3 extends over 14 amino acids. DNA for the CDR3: TGTGCCAGCAATGAGGAGGGGGCGTATCAGCCCCAGCATTTT. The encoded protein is CASNEEGAYQPQHF.

The CDR3 spells CASSQDDGGEYNEQFF. CDR3 DNA: TGCGCCAGCAGCCAAGATGATGGCGGGGAGTACAATGAGCAGTTCTTC. The chain recombines TRBV4-3 with TRBJ2-1; D is possibly TRBD2 (6 bases). Germline V lookup: CDR1 LGHNA, CDR2 YSLEER. The CDR3 is 16 amino acids. Trimming removed 0 bases at V and 4 bases at J, with 13 bases between.

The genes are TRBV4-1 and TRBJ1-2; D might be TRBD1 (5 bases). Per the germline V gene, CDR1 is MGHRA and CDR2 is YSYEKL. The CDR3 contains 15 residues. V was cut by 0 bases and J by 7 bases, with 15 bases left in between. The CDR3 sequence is CASSQERGLGSGYTF. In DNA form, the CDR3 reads TGCGCCAGCAGCCAAGAGAGGGGCCTGGGCTCTGGCTACACCTTC.

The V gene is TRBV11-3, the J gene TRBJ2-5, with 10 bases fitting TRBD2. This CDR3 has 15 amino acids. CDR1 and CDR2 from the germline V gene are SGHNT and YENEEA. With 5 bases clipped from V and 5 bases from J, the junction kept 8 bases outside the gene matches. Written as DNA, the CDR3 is TGTGCCAGCAGCCCGGTAGCGGGAGGAATGGAGACCCAGTACTTC. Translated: CASSPVAGGMETQYF. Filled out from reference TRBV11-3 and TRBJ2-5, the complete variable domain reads EAGVVQSPRYKIIEKKQPVAFWCNPISGHNTLYWYLQNLGQGPELLIRYENEEAVDDSQLPKDRFSAERLKGVDSTLKIQPAELGDSAVYLCASSPVAGGMETQYFGPGTRLLVL.

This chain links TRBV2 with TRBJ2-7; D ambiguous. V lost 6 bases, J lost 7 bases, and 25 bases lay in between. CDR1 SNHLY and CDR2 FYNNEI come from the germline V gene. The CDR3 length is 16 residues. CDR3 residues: CASSTRTNSPSREQYF. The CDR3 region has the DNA TGTGCCAGCAGCACCCGGACCAATTCCCCCTCCAGGGAGCAGTACTTC.

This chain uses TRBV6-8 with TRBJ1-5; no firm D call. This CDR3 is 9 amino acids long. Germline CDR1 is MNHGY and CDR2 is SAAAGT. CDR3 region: CSTYQPQHF. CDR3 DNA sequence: TGTTCGACCTATCAGCCCCAGCATTTT.

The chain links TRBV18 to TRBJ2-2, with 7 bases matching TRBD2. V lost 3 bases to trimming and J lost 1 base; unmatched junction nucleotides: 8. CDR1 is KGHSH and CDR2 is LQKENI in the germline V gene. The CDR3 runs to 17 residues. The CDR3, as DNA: TGTGCCAGCTCACCCCCGTTTGGCGGGGGGAACACCGGGGAGCTGTTTTTT. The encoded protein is CASSPPFGGGNTGELFF.